This T cell receptor beta chain was captured by sequencing in a study of sequential checkpoint blockade in melanoma. Measured with immunoSEQ multiplex PCR; TCRdb has only the in-frame clones, and not every one. The sample has 25,000 to 30,000 clones, roughly 76% seen once; the top ten hold roughly a fifth. Documented treatment: randomized to nivolumab then ipilimumab (arm A) or the reverse (arm B). From thawed PBMCs, live CD3+CD8+ cells negative for CD19 and CD56 were sorted. The V and J ends lost 4 bases and 2 bases respectively, with 14 bases between them. The CDR3 has 14 residues. Germline CDR1 GTSNPN, CDR2 SVGIG (reference sequence).

The sequence came from a human donor with melanoma. The chain couples TRBV30 to TRBJ2-5, with a possible D match to TRBD2 (6 bases). The specimen comprised CD8+ T cells sorted from blood (inferred from file names), sampled from a patient given nivolumab and ipilimumab in sequence. CDR3 protein: CAWTADSGQETQYF. Written as DNA, the CDR3 is TGTGCCTGGACGGCCGATAGCGGACAAGAGACCCAGTACTTC.